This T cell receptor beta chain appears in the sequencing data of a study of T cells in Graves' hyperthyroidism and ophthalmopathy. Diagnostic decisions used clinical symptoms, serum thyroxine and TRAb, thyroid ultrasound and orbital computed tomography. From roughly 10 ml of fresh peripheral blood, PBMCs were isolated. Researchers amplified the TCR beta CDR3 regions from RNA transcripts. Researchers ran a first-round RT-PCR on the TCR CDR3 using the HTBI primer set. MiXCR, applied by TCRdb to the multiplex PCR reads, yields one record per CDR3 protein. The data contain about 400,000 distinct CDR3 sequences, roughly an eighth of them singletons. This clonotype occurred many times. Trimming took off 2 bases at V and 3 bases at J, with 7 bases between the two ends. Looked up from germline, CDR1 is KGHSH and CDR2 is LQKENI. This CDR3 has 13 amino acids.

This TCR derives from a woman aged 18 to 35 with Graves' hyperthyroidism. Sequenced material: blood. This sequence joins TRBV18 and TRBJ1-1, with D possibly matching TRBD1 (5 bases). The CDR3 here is CASSPTGYTEAFF. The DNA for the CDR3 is TGTGCCAGCTCACCAACAGGCTACACTGAAGCTTTCTTT. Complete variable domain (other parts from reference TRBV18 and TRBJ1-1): NAGVMQNPRHLVRRRGQEARLRCSPMKGHSHVYWYRQLPEEGLKFMVYLQKENIIDESGMPKERFSAEFPKEGPSILRIQQVVRGDSAAYFCASSPTGYTEAFFGQGTRLTVV.